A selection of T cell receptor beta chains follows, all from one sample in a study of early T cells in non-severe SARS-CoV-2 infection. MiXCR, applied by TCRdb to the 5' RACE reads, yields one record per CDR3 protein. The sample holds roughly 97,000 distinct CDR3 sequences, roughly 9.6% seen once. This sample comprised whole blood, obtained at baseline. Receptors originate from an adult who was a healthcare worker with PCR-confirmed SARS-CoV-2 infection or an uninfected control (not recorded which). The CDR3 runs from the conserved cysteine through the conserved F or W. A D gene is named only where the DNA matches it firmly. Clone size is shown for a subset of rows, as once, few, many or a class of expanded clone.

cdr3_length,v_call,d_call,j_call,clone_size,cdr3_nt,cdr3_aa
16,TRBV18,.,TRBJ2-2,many,TGTGCCAGCTCACAGCGACAGGTTTCGAACACCGGGGAGCTGTTTTTT,CASSQRQVSNTGELFF
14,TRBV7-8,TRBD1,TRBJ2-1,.,TGTGCCAGCAGCCCCCGGACAGGGGGAGGTGAGCAGTTCTTC,CASSPRTGGGEQFF
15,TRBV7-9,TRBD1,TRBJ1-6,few,TGTGCCAGCAGCAGCAGACAGGGGGTTCATTCACCCCTCCACTTT,CASSSRQGVHSPLHF
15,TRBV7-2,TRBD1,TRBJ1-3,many,TGTGCCAGCAGCAGGGACAGCCGGGCTGGAAACACCATATATTTT,CASSRDSRAGNTIYF
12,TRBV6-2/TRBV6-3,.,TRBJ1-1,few,TGTGCCAGCAGTTACTCGCAGAGGCGAGCTTTCTTT,CASSYSQRRAFF
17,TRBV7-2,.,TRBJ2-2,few,TGTGCCAGCAGCTTATGGGCTGCGAATTCGGACACCGGGGAGCTGTTTTTT,CASSLWAANSDTGELFF
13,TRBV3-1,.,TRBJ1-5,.,TGTGCCAGCAGCCAAGATGCGTCTCGGCCCCAGCATTTT,CASSQDASRPQHF
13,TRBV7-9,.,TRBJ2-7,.,TGTGCCAGCAGCCCCAACAGGGACGGCGAGCAGTACTTC,CASSPNRDGEQYF
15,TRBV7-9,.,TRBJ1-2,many,TGTGCCAGCAGCTTAGTGCAGGGGAGGGACTATGGCTACACCTTC,CASSLVQGRDYGYTF
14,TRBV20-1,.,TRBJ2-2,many,TGCAGTGCTAGAGATCTCGGCGCCACCGGGGAGCTGTTTTTT,CSARDLGATGELFF
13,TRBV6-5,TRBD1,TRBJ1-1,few,TGTGCCAGCAACCGACAGGGGGCTACTGAAGCTTTCTTT,CASNRQGATEAFF
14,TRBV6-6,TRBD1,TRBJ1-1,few,TGTGCCAGCAGTGGGGACAGGGGAGGCACTGAAGCTTTCTTT,CASSGDRGGTEAFF
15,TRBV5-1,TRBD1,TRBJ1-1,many,TGCGCCAGCAGCCCCGAGTTGACAGGGGACGATGGAGCTTTCTTT,CASSPELTGDDGAFF
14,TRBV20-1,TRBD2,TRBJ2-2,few,TGCAGTGCTAGGCCAGCGGGGCCGACCGGGGAGCTGTTTTTT,CSARPAGPTGELFF
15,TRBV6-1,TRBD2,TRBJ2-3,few,TGTGCCAGCAGCCCGGGGGGGCGGAGCACAGATACGCAGTATTTT,CASSPGGRSTDTQYF
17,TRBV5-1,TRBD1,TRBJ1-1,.,TGCGCCAGCAGTGCGACCGGGACAGGGGGCGGTTACACTGAAGCTTTCTTT,CASSATGTGGGYTEAFF
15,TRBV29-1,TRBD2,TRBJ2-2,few,TGCAGCGTTGAGGTACCAGCGGGAGGGCCCGGGGAGCTGTTTTTT,CSVEVPAGGPGELFF
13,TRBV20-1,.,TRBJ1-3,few,TGCAGTGCTAGCCCCGGGGGAGGAAACACCATATATTTT,CSASPGGGNTIYF
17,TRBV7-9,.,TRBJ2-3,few,TGTGCCAGCAGCTTAGGGAACACAATGCTCGGCGCAGATACGCAGTATTTT,CASSLGNTMLGADTQYF